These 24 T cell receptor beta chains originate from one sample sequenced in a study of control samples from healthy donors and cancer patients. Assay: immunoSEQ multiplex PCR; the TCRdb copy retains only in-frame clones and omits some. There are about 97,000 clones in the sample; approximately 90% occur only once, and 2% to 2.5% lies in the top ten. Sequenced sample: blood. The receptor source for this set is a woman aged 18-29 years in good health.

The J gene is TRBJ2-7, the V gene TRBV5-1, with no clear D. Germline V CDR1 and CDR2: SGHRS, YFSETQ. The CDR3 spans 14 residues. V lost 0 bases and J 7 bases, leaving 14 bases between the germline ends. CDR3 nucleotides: TGCGCCAGCAGCTTGGTAGAACGGTTTGGTGAGCAGTACTTC. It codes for CASSLVERFGEQYF.

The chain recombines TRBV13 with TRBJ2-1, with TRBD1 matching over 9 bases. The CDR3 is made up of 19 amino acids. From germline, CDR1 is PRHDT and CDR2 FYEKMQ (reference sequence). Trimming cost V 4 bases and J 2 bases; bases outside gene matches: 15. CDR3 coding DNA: TGTGCCAGCAGCTCGCCGGACAGGGGAATAGGTTGGGCCTACAATGAGCAGTTCTTC. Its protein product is CASSSPDRGIGWAYNEQFF.

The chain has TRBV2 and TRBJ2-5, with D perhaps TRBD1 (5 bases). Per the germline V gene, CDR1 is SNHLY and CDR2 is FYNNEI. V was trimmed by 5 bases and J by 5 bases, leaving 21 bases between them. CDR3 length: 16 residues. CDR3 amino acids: CASSPHSVGAGETQYF. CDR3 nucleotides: TGTGCCAGCAGTCCCCACAGCGTAGGGGCAGGGGAGACCCAGTACTTC.

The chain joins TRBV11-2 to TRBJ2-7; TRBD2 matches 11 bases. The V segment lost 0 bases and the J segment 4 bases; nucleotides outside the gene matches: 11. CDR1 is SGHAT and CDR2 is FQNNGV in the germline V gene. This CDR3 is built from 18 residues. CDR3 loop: CASSLDGLIAGGPYEQYF. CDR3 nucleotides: TGTGCCAGCAGCTTAGACGGCCTTATAGCGGGAGGGCCTTACGAGCAGTACTTC.

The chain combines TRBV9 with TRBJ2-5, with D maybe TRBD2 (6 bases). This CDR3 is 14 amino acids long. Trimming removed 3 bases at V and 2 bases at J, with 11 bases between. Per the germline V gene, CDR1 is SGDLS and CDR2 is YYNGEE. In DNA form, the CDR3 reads TGTGCCAGCAGCGCTCGGGGGAGGCAAGAGACCCAGTACTTC. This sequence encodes CASSARGRQETQYF.

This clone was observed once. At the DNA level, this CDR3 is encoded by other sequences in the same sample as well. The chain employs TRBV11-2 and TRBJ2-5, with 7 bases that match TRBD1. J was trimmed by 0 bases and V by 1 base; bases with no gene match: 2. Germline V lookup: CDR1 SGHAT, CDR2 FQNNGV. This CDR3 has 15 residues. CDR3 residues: CASSLGDRDQETQYF. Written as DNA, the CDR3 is TGTGCCAGCAGCTTAGGTGACAGGGACCAAGAGACCCAGTACTTC.

The CDR3 region is CASSDSTGEGYNEQFF. The CDR3 nucleotides are TGTGCCAGCAGTGACTCCACCGGAGAGGGGTACAATGAGCAGTTCTTC. The rearrangement joins TRBV6-4 to TRBJ2-1; the D call may be TRBD1 or TRBD2 (5 bases each). Germline lookup yields CDR1 MRHNA and CDR2 SNTAGT. The V end lost 0 bases, the J end lost 4 bases, and 13 bases lay between the germline ends. This CDR3 spans 16 amino acids.

CDR3 loop: CASSLRTGWNEQFF. The CDR3 DNA reads TGCGCCAGCAGCTTAAGGACAGGGTGGAATGAGCAGTTCTTC. The V gene is TRBV5-1, the J gene TRBJ2-1; 8 positions agree with TRBD1. The CDR3 spans 14 residues. Germline V gives CDR1 SGHRS, CDR2 YFSETQ. V trimming: 2 bases; J trimming: 7 bases; junction bases outside the gene matches: 5.

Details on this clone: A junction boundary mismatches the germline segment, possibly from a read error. The DNA of the CDR3 is TGTGCCAGCACCTTAGGGGGTATGAACACTGAAGCTTTCTTT. Translating it yields CASTLGGMNTEAFF. The chain combines TRBV7-9 with TRBJ1-1, with D possibly TRBD1 on 6 matching bases. CDR3 size: 14 residues. Germline loops: CDR1 SEHNR, CDR2 FQNEAQ (reference sequence).

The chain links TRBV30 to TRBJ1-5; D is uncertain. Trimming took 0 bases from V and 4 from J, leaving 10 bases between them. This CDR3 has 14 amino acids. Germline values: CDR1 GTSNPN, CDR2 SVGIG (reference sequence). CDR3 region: CAWSVGSRNQPQHF. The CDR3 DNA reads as TGTGCCTGGAGTGTTGGCAGCCGTAATCAGCCCCAGCATTTT.

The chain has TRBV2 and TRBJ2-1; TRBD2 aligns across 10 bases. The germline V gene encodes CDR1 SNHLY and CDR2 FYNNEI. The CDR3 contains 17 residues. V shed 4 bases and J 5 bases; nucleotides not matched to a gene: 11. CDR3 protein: CASSVVPLAGLNNEQFF. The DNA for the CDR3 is TGTGCCAGCAGTGTGGTCCCACTAGCGGGGCTAAACAATGAGCAGTTCTTC.

The CDR3 DNA is TGCGCCAGCAGCCAAGAACCGGACAGGGAGGGTGCTTTCTTT. As protein: CASSQEPDREGAFF. The rearrangement uses TRBV4-3 and TRBJ1-1; TRBD1 matches 8 bases. The CDR3 extends over 14 amino acids. Germline V gene lookup returns CDR1 LGHNA and CDR2 YSLEER. Unmatched junction bases numbered 8, after V lost 0 bases and J lost 11 bases.

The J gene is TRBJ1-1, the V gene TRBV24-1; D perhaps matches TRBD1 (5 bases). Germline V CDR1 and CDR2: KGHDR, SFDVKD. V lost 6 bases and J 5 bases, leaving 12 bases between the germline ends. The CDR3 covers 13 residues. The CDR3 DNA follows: TGTGCCACCAGTATTTCGGGGGGAACTGAAGCTTTCTTT. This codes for CATSISGGTEAFF.

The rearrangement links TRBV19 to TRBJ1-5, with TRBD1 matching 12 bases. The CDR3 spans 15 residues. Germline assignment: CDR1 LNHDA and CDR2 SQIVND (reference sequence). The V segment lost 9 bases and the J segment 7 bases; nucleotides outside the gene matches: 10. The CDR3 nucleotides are TGTGCCAGCTCCAGGGGACAGGGGGCTCAGCAGCCCCAGCATTTT. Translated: CASSRGQGAQQPQHF. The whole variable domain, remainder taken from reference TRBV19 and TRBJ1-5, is DGGITQSPKYLFRKEGQNVTLSCEQNLNHDAMYWYRQDPGQGLRLIYYSQIVNDFQKGDIAEGYSVSREKKESFPLTVTSAQKNPTAFYLCASSRGQGAQQPQHFGDGTRLSIL.

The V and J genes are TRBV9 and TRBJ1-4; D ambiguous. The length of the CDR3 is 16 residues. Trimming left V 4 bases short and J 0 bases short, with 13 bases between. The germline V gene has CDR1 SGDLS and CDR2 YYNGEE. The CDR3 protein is CASSPRNGPTNEKLFF. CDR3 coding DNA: TGTGCCAGCAGCCCCCGGAACGGACCAACTAATGAAAAACTGTTTTTT.

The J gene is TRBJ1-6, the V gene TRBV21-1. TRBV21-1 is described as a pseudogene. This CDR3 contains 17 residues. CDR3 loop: CATFSGGGKGVRSPLHF. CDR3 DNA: TGTGCCACCTTCTCGGGGGGAGGGAAAGGCGTGAGATCACCCCTCCACTTT.

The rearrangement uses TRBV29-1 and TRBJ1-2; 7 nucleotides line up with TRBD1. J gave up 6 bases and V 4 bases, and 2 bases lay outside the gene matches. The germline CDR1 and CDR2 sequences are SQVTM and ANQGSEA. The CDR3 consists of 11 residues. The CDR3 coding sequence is TGCAGCGTTGGGACAGGAGATGGCTACACCTTC. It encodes CSVGTGDGYTF.

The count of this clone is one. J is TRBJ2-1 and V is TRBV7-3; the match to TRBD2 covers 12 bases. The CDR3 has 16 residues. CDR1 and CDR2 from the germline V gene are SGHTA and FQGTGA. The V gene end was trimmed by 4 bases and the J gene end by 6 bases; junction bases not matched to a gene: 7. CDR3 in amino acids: CASSSLAGGLSNEQFF. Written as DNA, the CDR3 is TGTGCCAGCAGCTCTCTAGCGGGAGGGTTGAGCAATGAGCAGTTCTTC.

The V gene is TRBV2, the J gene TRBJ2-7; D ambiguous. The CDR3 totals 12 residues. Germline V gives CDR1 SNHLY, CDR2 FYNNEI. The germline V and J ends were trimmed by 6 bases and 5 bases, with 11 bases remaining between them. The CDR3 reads CASRYGHNEQYF. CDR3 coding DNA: TGTGCCAGCAGGTATGGGCACAACGAGCAGTACTTC.

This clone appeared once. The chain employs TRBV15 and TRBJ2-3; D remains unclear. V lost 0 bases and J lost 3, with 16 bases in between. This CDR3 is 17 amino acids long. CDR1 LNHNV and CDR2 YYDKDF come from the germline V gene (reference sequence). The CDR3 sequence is CATSRDQIGSRTDTQYF. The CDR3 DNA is TGTGCCACCAGCAGAGATCAGATAGGTTCAAGGACAGATACGCAGTATTTT.

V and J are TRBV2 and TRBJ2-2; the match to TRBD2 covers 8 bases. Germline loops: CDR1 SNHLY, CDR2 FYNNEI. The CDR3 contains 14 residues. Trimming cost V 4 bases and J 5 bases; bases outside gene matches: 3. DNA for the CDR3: TGTGCCAGCAGTGCGCTAGCGGGTACCGGGGAGCTGTTTTTT. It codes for CASSALAGTGELFF.

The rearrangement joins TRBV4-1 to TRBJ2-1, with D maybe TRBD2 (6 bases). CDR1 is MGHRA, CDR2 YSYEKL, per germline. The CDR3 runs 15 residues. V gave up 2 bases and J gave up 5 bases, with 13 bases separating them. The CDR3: CASSQHGGTDNEQFF. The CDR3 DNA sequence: TGCGCCAGCAGCCAACATGGAGGGACGGACAATGAGCAGTTCTTC.

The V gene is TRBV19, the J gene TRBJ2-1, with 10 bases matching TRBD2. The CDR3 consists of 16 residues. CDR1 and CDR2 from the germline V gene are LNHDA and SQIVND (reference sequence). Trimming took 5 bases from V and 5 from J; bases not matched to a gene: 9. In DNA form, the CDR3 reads TGTGCCAGTAGTTTCGACCCTAGCGGGGGAGACAATGAGCAGTTCTTC. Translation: CASSFDPSGGDNEQFF.

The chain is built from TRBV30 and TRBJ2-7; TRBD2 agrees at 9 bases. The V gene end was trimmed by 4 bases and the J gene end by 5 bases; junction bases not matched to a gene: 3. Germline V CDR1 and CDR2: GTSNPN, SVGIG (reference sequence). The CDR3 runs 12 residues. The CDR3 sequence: CAWTSGNHEQYF. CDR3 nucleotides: TGTGCCTGGACTAGCGGGAACCACGAGCAGTACTTC.